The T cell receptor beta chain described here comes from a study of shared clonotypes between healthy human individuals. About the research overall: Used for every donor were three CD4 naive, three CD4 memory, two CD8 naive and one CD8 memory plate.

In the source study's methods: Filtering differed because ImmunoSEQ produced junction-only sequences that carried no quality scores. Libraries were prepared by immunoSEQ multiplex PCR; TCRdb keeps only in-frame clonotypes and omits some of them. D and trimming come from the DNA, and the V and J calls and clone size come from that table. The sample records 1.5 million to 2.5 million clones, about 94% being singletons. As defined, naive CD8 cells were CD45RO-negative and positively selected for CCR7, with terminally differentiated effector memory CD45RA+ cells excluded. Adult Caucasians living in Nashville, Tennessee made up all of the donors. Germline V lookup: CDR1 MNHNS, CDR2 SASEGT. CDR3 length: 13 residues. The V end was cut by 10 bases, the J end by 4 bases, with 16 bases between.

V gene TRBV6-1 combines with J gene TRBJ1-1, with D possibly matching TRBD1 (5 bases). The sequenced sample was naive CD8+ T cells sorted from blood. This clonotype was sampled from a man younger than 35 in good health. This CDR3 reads CATSVGGTTEAFF. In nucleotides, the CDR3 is TGTGCCACCTCAGTGGGGGGAACCACTGAAGCTTTCTTT.